These T cell receptor beta chains were read from a single sample in a study of human T cells and chemical hapten exposure. TCRdb processed the RACE reads anew with MiXCR; each CDR3 protein has one entry. Of about 110,000 distinct CDR3 sequences in the sample, approximately 11% are singletons; the top ten hold 3% to 4%. The source was whole blood, collected in connection with sensitization to the hapten diphenylcyclopropenone (DPC). The source of these receptors is a woman aged 40-49 years with alopecia areata. Some clones in this sample may be carry-over from other donors' samples. Both conserved end residues are part of each CDR3. D genes are given only for firm matches. The size entry is marked missing in some rows and otherwise reads once, few, many or a size class.

TRBD1,many,TRBJ1-2,13,TRBV7-9,CASSLGQGFGYTF,TGTGCCAGCAGCTTAGGACAGGGCTTTGGCTACACCTTC
.,many,TRBJ1-5,14,TRBV30,CAWSQEQPNQPQHF,TGTGCCTGGAGCCAAGAACAGCCCAATCAGCCCCAGCATTTT
.,.,TRBJ2-1,13,TRBV7-2,CASSLENWDEQFF,TGTGCCAGCAGCTTAGAGAATTGGGATGAGCAGTTCTTC
.,many,TRBJ2-5,16,TRBV20-1,CSARDHHLGGQETQYF,TGCAGTGCTAGAGATCACCACCTGGGGGGACAAGAGACCCAGTACTTC
TRBD2,many,TRBJ2-1,16,TRBV4-3,CASSQGTSGFYNEQFF,TGCGCCAGCAGCCAAGGGACTAGCGGGTTCTACAATGAGCAGTTCTTC
.,.,TRBJ2-7,14,TRBV27,CASSLSRGRYEQYF,TGTGCCAGCAGTTTATCGAGGGGGAGGTACGAGCAGTACTTC
.,few,TRBJ1-6,14,TRBV27,CASSIRDLNSPLHF,TGTGCCAGCAGTATCCGGGACTTAAATTCACCCCTCCACTTT
.,.,TRBJ2-2,15,TRBV5-4,CASSLVGVDTGELFF,TGTGCCAGCAGCTTGGTAGGGGTCGACACCGGGGAGCTGTTTTTT
.,.,TRBJ2-3,13,TRBV6-5,CASRRESTDTQYF,TGTGCCAGCCGGCGGGAAAGCACAGATACGCAGTATTTT
TRBD1,.,TRBJ1-1,15,TRBV5-5,CASSIPTGLNTEAFF,TGTGCCAGCAGCATTCCGACAGGGTTGAACACTGAAGCTTTCTTT
.,few,TRBJ2-1,15,TRBV4-1,CASSQVYGAYNEQFF,TGCGCCAGCAGCCAAGTTTACGGGGCCTACAATGAGCAGTTCTTC
TRBD1,many,TRBJ1-5,14,TRBV20-1,CRADTGGNGQPQHF,TGCAGGGCAGATACAGGGGGCAATGGTCAGCCCCAGCATTTT
.,once,TRBJ1-1,12,TRBV12-5,CASGSGRGEAFF,TGTGCTAGTGGTTCCGGACGGGGAGAAGCTTTCTTT
TRBD1,few,TRBJ2-2,16,TRBV2,CASTIGQGSVDGELFF,TGTGCCAGCACCATTGGACAGGGGTCCGTGGACGGGGAGCTGTTTTTT
TRBD2,.,TRBJ2-7,17,TRBV4-2,CASSPGLAGGITYEQYF,TGTGCCAGCAGCCCGGGACTAGCGGGAGGGATAACCTACGAGCAGTACTTC
TRBD2,many,TRBJ2-1,17,TRBV28,CASSTPASGRPQGEQFF,TGTGCCAGCAGTACCCCGGCTAGCGGGAGGCCCCAAGGTGAGCAGTTCTTC
.,few,TRBJ2-6,20,TRBV19,CASSIGSFRDGSSGANVLTF,TGTGCCAGTAGTATAGGTAGTTTCCGGGACGGGAGCTCTGGGGCCAACGTCCTGACTTTC
TRBD1,many,TRBJ1-4,16,TRBV7-2,CASSGGQGATNEKLFF,TGTGCCAGCAGCGGAGGACAGGGGGCAACTAATGAAAAACTGTTTTTT
.,many,TRBJ2-7,11,TRBV10-3,CASTGTGEQYF,TGTGCCAGCACAGGGACTGGCGAGCAGTACTTC
TRBD1,few,TRBJ1-1,15,TRBV3-1,CASSQRTGGMTEAFF,TGTGCCAGCAGCCAACGGACAGGGGGCATGACTGAAGCTTTCTTT
.,.,TRBJ1-2,12,TRBV7-9,CASSLAGQGYTF,TGTGCCAGCAGCTTAGCGGGGCAGGGCTACACCTTC
TRBD1,many,TRBJ1-3,15,TRBV12-3/TRBV12-4,CASSQQGGAGNTIYF,TGTGCCAGCAGTCAACAGGGGGGGGCTGGAAACACCATATATTTT
.,many,TRBJ2-2,16,TRBV14,CASSQPGTLETGELFF,TGTGCCAGCAGCCAACCCGGGACTCTAGAGACCGGGGAGCTGTTTTTT
TRBD2,few,TRBJ2-7,15,TRBV4-2,CASSQDGLAGDEQYF,TGTGCCAGCAGCCAAGATGGGCTAGCGGGTGACGAGCAGTACTTC
TRBD1,many,TRBJ1-4,18,TRBV2,CASSEASGTGLLWEKLFF,TGTGCCAGCAGTGAAGCGAGCGGGACAGGACTTTTGTGGGAAAAACTGTTTTTT
TRBD2,many,TRBJ2-5,17,TRBV7-9,CASSLVLAGGVTETQYF,TGTGCCAGCAGCTTAGTCCTAGCGGGAGGGGTGACGGAGACCCAGTACTTC
TRBD1,.,TRBJ2-7,13,TRBV29-1,CSVAGTGRVEQYF,TGCAGCGTTGCCGGGACAGGAAGGGTCGAGCAGTACTTC
TRBD2,many,TRBJ2-1,14,TRBV9,CASSLSGGYNEQFF,TGTGCCAGCAGCCTAAGCGGGGGCTACAATGAGCAGTTCTTC
TRBD1,many,TRBJ1-1,15,TRBV6-2/TRBV6-3,CASRNLLDRGSEAFF,TGTGCCAGCAGAAACCTGTTGGACAGGGGGTCTGAAGCTTTCTTT
TRBD1,many,TRBJ2-7,15,TRBV7-2,CASSPSGQGANEQYF,TGTGCCAGCAGCCCCTCGGGACAGGGGGCCAACGAGCAGTACTTC
.,few,TRBJ1-2,14,TRBV2,CASSEGSGNYGYTF,TGTGCCAGCAGTGAGGGGAGCGGTAACTATGGCTACACCTTC
.,.,TRBJ1-4,14,TRBV7-9,CASSLSGPREKLFF,TGTGCCAGCAGCTTATCGGGACCTCGGGAAAAACTGTTTTTT
TRBD2,many,TRBJ2-1,17,TRBV18,CASSTTSGVAGAWEQFF,TGTGCCAGCTCGACAACATCGGGGGTAGCGGGGGCCTGGGAGCAGTTCTTC
.,.,TRBJ1-6,13,TRBV29-1,CSTRGAPNSPLHF,TGCAGCACCCGAGGGGCCCCAAATTCACCCCTCCACTTT
TRBD2,many,TRBJ2-1,15,TRBV5-5,CASSTLAGIYNEQFF,TGTGCCAGCAGCACTCTAGCGGGGATCTACAATGAGCAGTTCTTC
.,.,TRBJ2-5,13,TRBV10-3,CATARGVQETQYF,TGTGCCACGGCAAGGGGGGTCCAAGAGACCCAGTACTTC
TRBD1,many,TRBJ2-2,15,TRBV12-3/TRBV12-4,CASSLGTGETGELFF,TGTGCCAGCAGTTTAGGGACAGGGGAAACCGGGGAGCTGTTTTTT
TRBD1,.,TRBJ1-5,18,TRBV20-1,CSALFRDRGSYSNQPQHF,TGCAGTGCCCTCTTCCGGGACAGGGGTTCCTATAGCAATCAGCCCCAGCATTTT
.,.,TRBJ2-6,15,TRBV5-1,CASSGTGTGANVLTF,TGCGCCAGCAGCGGTACAGGGACCGGGGCCAACGTCCTGACTTTC
TRBD2,few,TRBJ2-1,16,TRBV12-3/TRBV12-4,CASSFAAGGASGEQFF,TGTGCCAGCAGTTTTGCAGCGGGAGGGGCCTCTGGTGAGCAGTTCTTC
.,.,TRBJ1-5,15,TRBV18,CASSPGRGGNQPQHF,TGTGCCAGCTCACCAGGTAGAGGAGGCAATCAGCCCCAGCATTTT
TRBD2,.,TRBJ2-7,14,TRBV20-1,CSANPTTSAYEQYF,TGCAGTGCTAACCCGACGACTAGCGCCTACGAGCAGTACTTC
.,.,TRBJ2-3,14,TRBV9,CASSVFRGPDTQYF,TGTGCCAGCAGCGTATTCAGGGGCCCAGATACGCAGTATTTT
TRBD2,.,TRBJ2-1,15,TRBV11-2,CASSPRTSSYNEQFF,TGTGCCAGCAGCCCCCGGACTAGCTCCTACAATGAGCAGTTCTTC
TRBD1,.,TRBJ1-3,14,TRBV20-1,CSAPDRAAGNTLYF,TGCAGTGCCCCTGACAGGGCAGCAGGAAACACCTTATATTTT
.,.,TRBJ1-1,14,TRBV6-1,CASRYRALNTEAFF,TGTGCCAGCAGATACAGGGCCCTGAACACTGAAGCTTTCTTT
.,.,TRBJ1-6,16,TRBV6-5,CASSYSIQGFNSPLHF,TGTGCCAGCAGTTACTCGATTCAGGGTTTCAATTCACCCCTCCACTTT
.,many,TRBJ1-1,14,TRBV7-9,CASSLVRFNTEAFF,TGTGCCAGCAGCTTAGTCCGATTTAACACTGAAGCTTTCTTT
TRBD2,many,TRBJ2-3,17,TRBV2,CASSPGTSGRATDTQYF,TGTGCCAGCAGCCCCGGGACTAGCGGGAGGGCAACAGATACGCAGTATTTT
.,many,TRBJ2-7,12,TRBV7-2,CASGTPVGGQYF,TGTGCCAGCGGGACACCGGTTGGGGGGCAGTACTTC
.,few,TRBJ1-6,18,TRBV11-2,CASSLSTPGGAGNSPLHF,TGTGCCAGCAGCTTATCGACCCCCGGGGGGGCCGGTAATTCACCCCTCCACTTT
.,.,TRBJ2-3,16,TRBV11-1,CASSLGPGASTDTQYF,TGTGCCAGCAGCTTAGGACCAGGGGCGAGCACAGATACGCAGTATTTT
TRBD2,.,TRBJ2-5,17,TRBV2,CASSETGTSGRVETQYF,TGTGCCAGCAGCGAAACCGGGACTAGCGGGAGAGTGGAGACCCAGTACTTC